These 3 T cell receptor beta chains were sequenced from one sample in a study of blood T cell repertoires in COVID-19. Here immunoSEQ multiplex PCR was the method, and the copy in TCRdb shows in-frame clones only, minus some. The table shows approximately 210,000 clones, with 75% to 90% occurring only once. The sequenced sample consisted of peripheral blood. The origin of the receptors is a human donor in a cohort sampled during active COVID-19.

The J gene is TRBJ1-3, the V gene TRBV30; TRBD1 agrees at 11 bases. CDR1 and CDR2 from the germline V gene are GTSNPN and SVGIG (reference sequence). The V segment lost 2 bases and the J segment 4 bases; nucleotides outside the gene matches: 7. The CDR3 runs to 16 residues. The CDR3 region has the DNA TGTGCCTGGAGTCCCGGACAGGGGGCGCCGGGAAACACCATATATTTT. It encodes CAWSPGQGAPGNTIYF.

This clone was seen just once. This chain connects TRBV6-6 to TRBJ2-3, with 14 bases fitting TRBD2. V lost 4 bases to trimming and J lost 4 bases; unmatched junction nucleotides: 4. In germline, CDR1 is MNHNY, CDR2 SVGAGI (reference sequence). This CDR3 is 16 amino acids long. This CDR3 reads CASSSGLAGVADTQYF. The CDR3 nucleotides are TGTGCCAGCAGTTCGGGACTAGCGGGAGTGGCAGATACGCAGTATTTT.

The chain has TRBV25-1 and TRBJ1-1; TRBD1 might be the D (6 bases). The CDR3 totals 12 residues. The V end lost 7 bases, the J end lost 5 bases, and 11 bases lay between the germline ends. Germline CDR1 is MGHDK and CDR2 is SYGVNS. CDR3 in DNA: TGTGCCAGCACCAGGGGCATGACTGAAGCTTTCTTT. It codes for CASTRGMTEAFF.